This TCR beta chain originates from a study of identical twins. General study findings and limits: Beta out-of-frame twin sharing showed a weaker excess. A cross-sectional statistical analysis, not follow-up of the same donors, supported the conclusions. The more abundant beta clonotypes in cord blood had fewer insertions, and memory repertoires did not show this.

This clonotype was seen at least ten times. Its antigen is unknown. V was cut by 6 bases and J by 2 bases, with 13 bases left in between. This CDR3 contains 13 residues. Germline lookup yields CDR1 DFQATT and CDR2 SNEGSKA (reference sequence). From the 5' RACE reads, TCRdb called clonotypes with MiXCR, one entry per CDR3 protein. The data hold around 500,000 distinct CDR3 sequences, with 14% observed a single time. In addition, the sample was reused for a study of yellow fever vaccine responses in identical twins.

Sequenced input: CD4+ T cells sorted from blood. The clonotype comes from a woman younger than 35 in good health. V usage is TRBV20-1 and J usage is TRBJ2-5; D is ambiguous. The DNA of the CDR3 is TGCAGTGCCCTCTACATCCAACAAGAGACCCAGTACTTC. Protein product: CSALYIQQETQYF.